This is a list of T cell receptor beta chains from one sample in a study of blood T cell repertoires in COVID-19. Using immunoSEQ multiplex PCR, the repertoire was profiled, and TCRdb retains in-frame clones only, with some absent. Here the sample spans just under 300,000 clones, around 86% being singletons. Material: peripheral blood. These receptor sequences come from a man between 65 and 85 years old with acute or convalescent COVID-19. Each CDR3 is given with its conserved first and last residue. D genes are given only for firm matches. Clone size is given for some rows only: seen once, a few or many times, or a class if the clone is expanded.

clone_size d_call j_call v_call cdr3_nt cdr3_aa
once NA TRBJ1-1 TRBV30 TGTGCCTGGAGTGGTGGGGGGGTTGGTGCCACTGAAGCTTTCTTT CAWSGGGVGATEAFF
NA TRBD1 TRBJ2-1 TRBV5-8 TGTGCCAGCAGCGGACAGGAGTACAATGAGCAGTTCTTC CASSGQEYNEQFF
NA NA TRBJ2-5 TRBV11-2 TGTGCCAGCAGCTTAGGAGTCGGTGCGGGCCAGGAGACCCAGTACTTC CASSLGVGAGQETQYF
few NA TRBJ2-1 TRBV9 TGTGCCAGCAGCGTAGACTACGGTGAGCAGTTCTTC CASSVDYGEQFF
NA TRBD2 TRBJ2-1 TRBV27 TGTGCCAGCAGTTTATGGACCGGGACTAGCGGGAGCGTCTCCTACAATGAGCAGTTCTTC CASSLWTGTSGSVSYNEQFF
NA TRBD1 TRBJ1-5 TRBV28 TGTGCCAGCAGTTCCTGGACAGGAAATCAGCCCCAGCATTTT CASSSWTGNQPQHF
NA TRBD2 TRBJ2-3 TRBV6-6 TGTGCCAGCGACGCGGGGGGACTCCCCGCAGATACGCAGTATTTT CASDAGGLPADTQYF
NA TRBD2 TRBJ2-7 TRBV7-6 TGTGCCAGCAGCTTAGGCCTAGCGGGAGAGTCCTACGAGCAGTACTTC CASSLGLAGESYEQYF
NA NA TRBJ1-4 TRBV18 TGTGCCAGCTCACCGCCGGGATCATACGAAAAACTGTTTTTT CASSPPGSYEKLFF
once NA TRBJ1-5 TRBV21-1 TGTGCCAGCAGCACCACCGGGACAGGGGGCAATCAGCCCCAGCATTTT CASSTTGTGGNQPQHF
NA TRBD2 TRBJ2-5 TRBV5-1 TGCGCCAGCAGCTTGGATAGCGGGGGCCAAGAGACCCAGTACTTC CASSLDSGGQETQYF
NA NA TRBJ1-5 TRBV2 TGTGCCAGCAGGGCCAACCAGGGCAATCAGCCCCAGCATTTT CASRANQGNQPQHF
many NA TRBJ1-5 TRBV4-1 TGCGCCAGCAGCCAATCCAGTTATAGCAATCAGCCCCAGCATTTT CASSQSSYSNQPQHF
NA TRBD2 TRBJ2-5 TRBV7-3 TGTGCCAGCAGCTTCGGGGGGTTAGAGACCCAGTACTTC CASSFGGLETQYF
NA NA TRBJ1-2 TRBV19 TGTGCCAGTAGGGAGAACTATGGCTACACCTTC CASRENYGYTF
NA TRBD2 TRBJ2-3 TRBV4-3 TGCGCCAGCAGCCAATTAAGCGCGGGAGGGGCAGATACGCAGTATTTT CASSQLSAGGADTQYF
NA TRBD1 TRBJ1-2 TRBV6-5 TGTGCCAGCAGGCCACAGGGGATTGGCGATGGCTACACCTTC CASRPQGIGDGYTF
NA NA TRBJ2-3 TRBV4-2 TGTGCCAGCAGCCACTCCAGCCATAGGCGGGTTCCAGATACGCAGTATTTT CASSHSSHRRVPDTQYF
NA TRBD2 TRBJ2-7 TRBV19 TGTGCCAGTAGTAGCGGGAGCTCCTACGAGCAGTACTTC CASSSGSSYEQYF
NA NA TRBJ2-1 TRBV24-1 TGTGCCACCAGTGGTAAGACAGGTATGAAGTACAATGAGCAGTTCTTC CATSGKTGMKYNEQFF
NA TRBD1 TRBJ2-3 TRBV4-3 TGCGCCAGCAGCCAAGGGACAGGGGGCCCGGATACGCAGTATTTT CASSQGTGGPDTQYF
NA NA TRBJ2-2 TRBV7-2 TGTGCCAGCAGATACCGGGAGAACACCGGGGAGCTGTTTTTT CASRYRENTGELFF
NA NA TRBJ1-6 TRBV9 TGTGCCAGCAGCGATGTACAGGGCTCACCCCTCCACTTT CASSDVQGSPLHF
NA NA TRBJ2-7 TRBV7-2 TGTGCCAGCAGCTTAAAGGGCCCCCAGGGGTACGAGCAGTACTTC CASSLKGPQGYEQYF
NA NA TRBJ2-1 TRBV24-1 TGTGCCACCAGTGACCCGCTAGCGAAGCAGTTCTTC CATSDPLAKQFF
NA NA TRBJ1-5 TRBV6-5 TGTGCCAGCAGTTATTCCGGGGAGAATCAGCCCCAGCATTTT CASSYSGENQPQHF
NA TRBD2 TRBJ2-2 TRBV7-2 TGTGCCAGCAGTCAACTAGCGGGGATAAACACCGGGGAGCTGTTTTTT CASSQLAGINTGELFF
NA NA TRBJ2-1 TRBV27 TGTGCCAGCAGCTCCAGCGGGCTCTACAATGAGCAGTTCTTC CASSSSGLYNEQFF
NA TRBD2 TRBJ2-1 TRBV5-1 TGCGCCAGCAGCCGAGGGGCAGGGGGTTTATCTAGCGGGAGGCTGGAGGAGCAGTTCTTC CASSRGAGGLSSGRLEEQFF
NA NA TRBJ1-1 TRBV3-1/TRBV3-2 TGTGCCAGCAGCCAAGGTCGCGTTTTAGCTTTCTTT CASSQGRVLAFF
NA NA TRBJ1-1 TRBV6-2/TRBV6-3 TGTGCCAGCAGTTACTCGATCATGGGCCAGATGAACACTGAAGCTTTCTTT CASSYSIMGQMNTEAFF
once NA TRBJ2-3 TRBV15 TGTGCCACCAGCAGAGATCGGGGGAGCACAGATACGCAGTATTTT CATSRDRGSTDTQYF
NA NA TRBJ1-5 TRBV28 TGTGCCAGCAGGCCAGGAGGGGATCAGCCCCAGCATTTT CASRPGGDQPQHF
NA NA TRBJ1-4 TRBV30 TGTGCCTGGAGTGTCCAGGGTAATGAAAAACTGTTTTTT CAWSVQGNEKLFF
once TRBD2 TRBJ2-7 TRBV28 TGTGTCATAGGTAGCGGGAGCTACGAGCAGTACTTC CVIGSGSYEQYF
NA TRBD1 TRBJ1-5 TRBV25-1 TGTGCCAGCAGTGAATGGACAGGGAATCAGCCCCAGCATTTT CASSEWTGNQPQHF
NA TRBD1 TRBJ2-3 TRBV5-6 TGTGCCAGCAGCAGGACGACAGGGCGGGTGTCAGATACGCAGTATTTT CASSRTTGRVSDTQYF
NA TRBD2 TRBJ2-7 TRBV18 TGTGCCAGCTCACCACCGACTAGCGGGAGTAACGAGCAGTACTTC CASSPPTSGSNEQYF
NA TRBD1 TRBJ1-1 TRBV5-1 TGCGCCAGCAGCCCGACGCGGGGACAGCTGAACACTGAAGCTTTCTTT CASSPTRGQLNTEAFF
NA NA TRBJ2-1 TRBV7-8 TGTGCCAGCAGCCCCGGGATTTTGGTCGGTGAGCAGTTCTTC CASSPGILVGEQFF